A selection of T cell receptor beta chains follows, all from one sample in a study of blood T cell repertoires in COVID-19. Using immunoSEQ multiplex PCR, the repertoire was profiled, and TCRdb retains in-frame clones only, with some absent. In the table there are hundreds of thousands of clones, around nine tenths of which are singletons. Sequenced: PBMCs or T cells enriched from blood (not recorded which). These receptors all stem from a woman in her twenties or thirties who had recovered from COVID-19. CDR3s include the opening cysteine and the closing phenylalanine or tryptophan. The D gene is left open where the match is weak. Clone size, where shown, is once, few, many, or a class for clones that have expanded.

J	V	D	size	CDR3	DNA
TRBJ2-7	TRBV9	TRBD1	once	CASSPPDRDDYEQYF	TGTGCCAGCAGCCCGCCGGACAGGGATGACTACGAGCAGTACTTC
TRBJ2-7	TRBV23-1	NA	NA	CASSQSRVRGCEQYF	TGCGCCAGCAGTCAATCGAGGGTGAGGGGGTGCGAGCAGTACTTC
TRBJ2-7	TRBV30	NA	NA	CAWSRGGGSYEQYF	TGTGCCTGGAGTCGGGGAGGGGGCTCCTACGAGCAGTACTTC
TRBJ1-4	TRBV18	TRBD1	NA	CASSPPGQGTTNEKLFF	TGTGCCAGCTCACCACCGGGACAGGGAACAACTAATGAAAAACTGTTTTTT
TRBJ2-1	TRBV6-5	NA	NA	CASSYRGSTYDHEQFF	TGTGCCAGCAGTTACCGGGGTTCCACCTACGACCATGAGCAGTTCTTC
TRBJ1-4	TRBV28	TRBD1	NA	CASTALRQGNNNEKLFF	TGTGCCAGCACCGCATTGCGACAGGGCAATAATAATGAAAAACTGTTTTTT
TRBJ2-2	TRBV11-3	TRBD1	NA	CASSLGQGAAGELFF	TGTGCCAGCAGCTTAGGACAGGGGGCAGCCGGGGAGCTGTTTTTT
TRBJ2-2	TRBV12-5	NA	NA	CASGLGTTNTGELFF	TGTGCTAGTGGTTTGGGGACAACGAACACCGGGGAGCTGTTTTTT
TRBJ1-5	TRBV11-2	NA	NA	CASSAGYGQPQHF	TGTGCCAGCAGCGCAGGGTACGGCCAGCCCCAGCATTTT
TRBJ2-7	TRBV28	TRBD1	once	CASSAPGTGQDEQYF	TGTGCCAGCAGTGCGCCGGGGACAGGACAGGACGAGCAGTACTTC
TRBJ1-1	TRBV5-6	NA	NA	CASSFGGFSEAFF	TGTGCCAGCAGCTTCGGGGGGTTCTCTGAAGCTTTCTTT
TRBJ2-2	TRBV19	TRBD2	once	CASSPPGLSVGELFF	TGTGCCAGTAGTCCCCCGGGACTATCGGTCGGGGAGCTGTTTTTT
TRBJ2-1	TRBV7-2	TRBD2	NA	CASSPVPGLAGGAHNEQFF	TGTGCCAGCAGCCCAGTCCCGGGACTAGCGGGAGGGGCCCACAATGAGCAGTTCTTC
TRBJ2-7	TRBV27	TRBD2	NA	CASSLGTSGNEQYF	TGTGCCAGCAGTTTAGGGACTAGCGGGAACGAGCAGTACTTC
TRBJ2-7	TRBV18	NA	NA	CASSPQDNYEQYF	TGTGCCAGCTCACCACAGGACAACTACGAGCAGTACTTC
TRBJ2-3	TRBV7-9	NA	NA	CASSLALAVSTDTQYF	TGTGCCAGCAGCTTAGCGCTAGCCGTCAGCACAGATACGCAGTATTTT
TRBJ1-2	TRBV28	NA	NA	CASSLSGRNYGYTF	TGTGCCAGCAGTTTATCCGGCAGGAACTATGGCTACACCTTC
TRBJ2-5	TRBV4-2	NA	NA	CASSHPTETQYF	TGTGCCAGCAGCCACCCTACGGAGACCCAGTACTTC
TRBJ2-4	TRBV27	TRBD1	NA	CASSYLGQDIQYF	TGTGCCAGCAGTTACCTGGGACAGGACATTCAGTACTTC
TRBJ2-1	TRBV5-1	TRBD2	NA	CASHHGLDEENEQFF	TGCGCCAGCCACCATGGACTAGACGAAGAGAATGAGCAGTTCTTC
TRBJ2-3	TRBV6-2/TRBV6-3	TRBD2	NA	CASSYSLGGSLSDTQYF	TGTGCCAGCAGTTACTCCCTCGGCGGGAGTTTATCAGATACGCAGTATTTT
TRBJ1-1	TRBV3-1/TRBV3-2	TRBD1	NA	CASSQQGAQGTEAFF	TGTGCCAGCAGCCAACAGGGGGCGCAGGGCACTGAAGCTTTCTTT
TRBJ1-1	TRBV30	NA	NA	CAYTRVGFYTEAFF	TGTGCCTATACGCGTGTCGGTTTTTATACTGAAGCTTTCTTT
TRBJ1-1	TRBV18	TRBD1	NA	CASYRQGNTEAFF	TGTGCCAGCTATAGACAGGGGAACACTGAAGCTTTCTTT